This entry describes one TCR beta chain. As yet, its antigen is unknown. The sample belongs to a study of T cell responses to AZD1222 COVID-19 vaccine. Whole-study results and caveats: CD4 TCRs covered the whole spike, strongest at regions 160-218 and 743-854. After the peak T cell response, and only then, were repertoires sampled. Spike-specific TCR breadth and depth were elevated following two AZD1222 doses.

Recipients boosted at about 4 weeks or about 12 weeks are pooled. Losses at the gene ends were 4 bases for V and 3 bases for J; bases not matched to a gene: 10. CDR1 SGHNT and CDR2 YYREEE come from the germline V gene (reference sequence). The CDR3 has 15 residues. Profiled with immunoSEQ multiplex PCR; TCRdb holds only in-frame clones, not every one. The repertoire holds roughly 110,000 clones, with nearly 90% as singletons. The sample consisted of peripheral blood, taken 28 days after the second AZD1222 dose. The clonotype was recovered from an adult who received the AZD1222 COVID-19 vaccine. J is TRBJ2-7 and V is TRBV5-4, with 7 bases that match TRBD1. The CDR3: CASSHAGTDLYEQYF. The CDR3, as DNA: TGTGCCAGCAGCCACGCCGGGACAGATCTCTACGAGCAGTACTTC.